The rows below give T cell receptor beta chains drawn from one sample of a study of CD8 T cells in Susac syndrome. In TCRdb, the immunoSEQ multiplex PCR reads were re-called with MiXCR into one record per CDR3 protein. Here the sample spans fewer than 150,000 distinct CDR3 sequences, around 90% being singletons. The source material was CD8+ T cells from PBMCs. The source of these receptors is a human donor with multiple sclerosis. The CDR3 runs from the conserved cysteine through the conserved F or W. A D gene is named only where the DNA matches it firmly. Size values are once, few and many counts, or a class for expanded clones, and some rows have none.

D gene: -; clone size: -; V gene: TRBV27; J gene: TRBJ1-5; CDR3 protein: CASSPGGYSSQPQHF; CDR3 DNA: TGTGCCAGCAGCCCGGGGGGCTACAGCAGTCAGCCCCAGCATTTT
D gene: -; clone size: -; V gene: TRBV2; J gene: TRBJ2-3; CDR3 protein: CASSELSDTDTQYF; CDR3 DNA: TGTGCCAGCAGTGAACTGTCGGACACAGATACGCAGTATTTT
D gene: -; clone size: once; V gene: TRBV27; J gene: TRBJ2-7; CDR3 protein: CASSFSLSYEQYF; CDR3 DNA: TGTGCCAGCAGTTTTAGTCTGTCCTACGAGCAGTACTTC
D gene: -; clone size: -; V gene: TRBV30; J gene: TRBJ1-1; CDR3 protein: CAWRHPPPNTEAFF; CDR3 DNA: TGTGCCTGGAGGCACCCCCCACCAAACACTGAAGCTTTCTTT
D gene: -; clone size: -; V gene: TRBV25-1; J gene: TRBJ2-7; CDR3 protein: CASSRGETYEQYF; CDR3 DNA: TGTGCCAGTTCCAGGGGGGAGACCTACGAGCAGTACTTC
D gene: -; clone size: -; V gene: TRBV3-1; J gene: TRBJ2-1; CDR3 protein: CASSQVGGNNEQFF; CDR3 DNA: TGTGCCAGCAGCCAAGTGGGTGGAAACAATGAGCAGTTCTTC
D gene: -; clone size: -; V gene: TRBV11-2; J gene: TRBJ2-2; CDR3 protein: CASNLRENTGELFF; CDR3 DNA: TGTGCCAGCAACCTTAGGGAGAACACCGGGGAGCTGTTTTTT
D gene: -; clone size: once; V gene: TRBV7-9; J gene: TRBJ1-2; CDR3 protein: CASIPLTYDDGYTF; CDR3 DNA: TGTGCCAGCATCCCATTAACCTATGACGATGGCTACACCTTC
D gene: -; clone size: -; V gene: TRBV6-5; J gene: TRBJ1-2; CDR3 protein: CASSPGQIGYTF; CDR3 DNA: TGTGCCAGCAGCCCAGGACAGATTGGCTACACCTTC
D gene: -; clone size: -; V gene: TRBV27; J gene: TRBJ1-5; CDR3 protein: CASRNRASNQPQHF; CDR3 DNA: TGTGCCAGCAGGAACAGGGCTAGCAATCAGCCCCAGCATTTT
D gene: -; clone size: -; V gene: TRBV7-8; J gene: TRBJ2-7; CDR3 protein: CASSREASYEQYF; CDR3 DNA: TGTGCCAGCTCCAGGGAAGCTTCCTACGAGCAGTACTTC
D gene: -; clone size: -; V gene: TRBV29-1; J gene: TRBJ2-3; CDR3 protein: CSVEGRADTQYF; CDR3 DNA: TGCAGCGTTGAGGGAAGGGCAGATACGCAGTATTTT
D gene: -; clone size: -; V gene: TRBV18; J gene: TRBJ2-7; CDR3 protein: CASSPDRNYEQYF; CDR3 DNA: TGTGCCAGCTCACCCGACAGGAACTACGAGCAGTACTTC
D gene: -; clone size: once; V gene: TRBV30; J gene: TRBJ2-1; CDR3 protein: CAWAEGSSSYNEQFF; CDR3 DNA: TGTGCCTGGGCGGAGGGCTCTAGCTCCTACAATGAGCAGTTCTTC
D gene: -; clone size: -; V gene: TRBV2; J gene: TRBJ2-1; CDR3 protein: CASTTLWDEQFF; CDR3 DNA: TGTGCCAGCACCACCCTCTGGGATGAGCAGTTCTTC
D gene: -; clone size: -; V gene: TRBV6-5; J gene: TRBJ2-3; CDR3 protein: CASRTGTGQYF; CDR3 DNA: TGTGCCAGCAGGACCGGGACGGGGCAGTATTTT
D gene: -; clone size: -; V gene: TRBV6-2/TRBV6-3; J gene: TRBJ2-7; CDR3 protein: CASSWGPRRGTSEQYF; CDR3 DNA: TGTGCCAGCAGTTGGGGACCGAGGAGGGGAACCTCCGAGCAGTACTTC
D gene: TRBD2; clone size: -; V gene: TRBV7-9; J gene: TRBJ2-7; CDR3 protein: CASSHSLAGGSPYEQYF; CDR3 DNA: TGTGCCAGCAGCCACAGCTTAGCGGGAGGGTCCCCCTACGAGCAGTACTTC
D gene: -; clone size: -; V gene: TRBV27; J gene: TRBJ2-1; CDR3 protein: CASSLSPGYNEQFF; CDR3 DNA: TGTGCCAGCAGTTTATCCCCCGGGTACAATGAGCAGTTCTTC
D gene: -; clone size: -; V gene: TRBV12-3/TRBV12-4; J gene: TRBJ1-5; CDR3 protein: CASSDGLHQPQHF; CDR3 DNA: TGTGCCAGCAGTGACGGCCTACATCAGCCCCAGCATTTT
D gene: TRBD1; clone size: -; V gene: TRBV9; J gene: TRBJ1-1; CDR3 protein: CASSVGTGVTEAFF; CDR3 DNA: TGTGCCAGCAGCGTCGGGACAGGGGTCACTGAAGCTTTCTTT
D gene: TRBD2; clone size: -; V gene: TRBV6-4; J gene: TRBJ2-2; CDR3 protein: CASSRIAGGTGELFF; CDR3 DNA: TGTGCCAGCAGTAGAATAGCGGGAGGAACCGGGGAGCTGTTTTTT
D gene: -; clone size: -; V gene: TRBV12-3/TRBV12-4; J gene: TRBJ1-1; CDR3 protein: CASTFGVNTEAFF; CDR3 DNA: TGTGCCAGCACCTTTGGGGTGAACACTGAAGCTTTCTTT
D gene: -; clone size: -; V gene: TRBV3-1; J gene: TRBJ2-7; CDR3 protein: CASSQASEASYEQYF; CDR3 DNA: TGTGCCAGCAGCCAAGCATCTGAAGCATCCTACGAGCAGTACTTC
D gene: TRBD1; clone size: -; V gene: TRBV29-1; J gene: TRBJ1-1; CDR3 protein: CSAITGATEAFF; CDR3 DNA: TGCAGCGCCATAACAGGGGCCACTGAAGCTTTCTTT
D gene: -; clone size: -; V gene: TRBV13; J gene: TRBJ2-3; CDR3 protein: CASSSMALGSTDTQYF; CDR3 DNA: TGTGCCAGCAGTTCGATGGCCCTTGGGAGCACAGATACGCAGTATTTT
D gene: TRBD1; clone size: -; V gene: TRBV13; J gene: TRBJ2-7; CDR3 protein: CASSSQGAYEQYF; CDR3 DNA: TGTGCCAGCAGCTCTCAGGGGGCCTACGAGCAGTACTTC
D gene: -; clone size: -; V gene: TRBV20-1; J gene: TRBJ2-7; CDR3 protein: CSARDPYHSYEQYF; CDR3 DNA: TGCAGTGCTCGAGATCCATACCACTCCTACGAGCAGTACTTC
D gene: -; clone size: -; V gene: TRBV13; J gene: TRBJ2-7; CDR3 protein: CASSLRDKTYEQYF; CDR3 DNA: TGTGCCAGCAGCTTAAGGGACAAAACCTACGAGCAGTACTTC
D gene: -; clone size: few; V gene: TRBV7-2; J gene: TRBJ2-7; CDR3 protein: CASSSRLNEQYF; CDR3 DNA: TGTGCCAGCAGCTCTCGACTAAACGAGCAGTACTTC
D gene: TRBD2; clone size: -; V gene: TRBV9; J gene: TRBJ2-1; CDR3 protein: CASSVLAGDYEQFF; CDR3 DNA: TGTGCCAGCAGCGTACTAGCGGGAGACTATGAGCAGTTCTTC
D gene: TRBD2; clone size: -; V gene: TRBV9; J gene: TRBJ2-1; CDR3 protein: CASSVGGEAYNEQFF; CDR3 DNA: TGTGCCAGCAGCGTTGGGGGGGAGGCCTACAATGAGCAGTTCTTC
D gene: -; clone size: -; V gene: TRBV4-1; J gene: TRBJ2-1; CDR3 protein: CASSQDRLSYNEQFF; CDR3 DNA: TGCGCCAGCAGCCAAGATCGGCTTTCCTACAATGAGCAGTTCTTC
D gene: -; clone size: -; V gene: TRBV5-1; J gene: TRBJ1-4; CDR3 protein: CASSFMGGYEKLFF; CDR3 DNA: TGCGCCAGCAGCTTCATGGGAGGGTATGAAAAACTGTTTTTT
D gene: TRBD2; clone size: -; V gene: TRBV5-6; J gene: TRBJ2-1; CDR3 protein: CASSTGTSSYNEQFF; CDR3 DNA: TGTGCCAGCAGCACCGGGACTAGCTCCTACAATGAGCAGTTCTTC
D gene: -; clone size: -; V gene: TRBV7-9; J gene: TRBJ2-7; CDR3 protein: CASSFKPHEQYF; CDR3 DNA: TGTGCCAGCAGCTTCAAGCCTCACGAGCAGTACTTC
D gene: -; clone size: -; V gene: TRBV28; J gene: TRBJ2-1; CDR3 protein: CASSWVSGYNEQFF; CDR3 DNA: TGTGCCAGCAGTTGGGTGTCGGGGTACAATGAGCAGTTCTTC
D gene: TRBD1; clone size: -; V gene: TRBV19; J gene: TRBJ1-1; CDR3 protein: CASSIGTGVSEAFF; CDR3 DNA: TGTGCCAGTAGTATCGGGACAGGGGTGTCTGAAGCTTTCTTT
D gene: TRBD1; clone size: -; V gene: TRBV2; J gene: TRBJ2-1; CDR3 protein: CASRGGDRGLYNEQFF; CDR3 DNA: TGTGCCAGCAGGGGCGGGGACAGGGGTTTATACAATGAGCAGTTCTTC
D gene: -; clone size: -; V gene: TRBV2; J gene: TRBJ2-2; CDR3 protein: CASSLYIGLEELFF; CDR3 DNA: TGTGCCAGCTCCCTCTACATCGGCCTAGAGGAGCTGTTTTTT
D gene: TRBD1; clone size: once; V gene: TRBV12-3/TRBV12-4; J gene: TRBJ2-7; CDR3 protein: CASSGQEVSYEQYF; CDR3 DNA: TGTGCCAGCAGCGGACAGGAGGTTTCCTACGAGCAGTACTTC
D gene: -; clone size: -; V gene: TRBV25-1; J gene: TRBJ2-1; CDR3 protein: CASSDPWSSYNEQFF; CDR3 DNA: TGTGCCAGCAGTGACCCATGGAGCTCCTACAATGAGCAGTTCTTC
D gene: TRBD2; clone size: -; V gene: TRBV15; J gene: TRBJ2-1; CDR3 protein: CATSLGLAGGRGSYNEQFF; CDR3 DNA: TGTGCCACCAGCCTTGGACTAGCGGGAGGGCGAGGCTCCTACAATGAGCAGTTCTTC
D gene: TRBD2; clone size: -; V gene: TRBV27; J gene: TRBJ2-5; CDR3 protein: CASSLGLARETQYF; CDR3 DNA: TGTGCCAGCAGTTTAGGACTAGCAAGGGAGACCCAGTACTTC
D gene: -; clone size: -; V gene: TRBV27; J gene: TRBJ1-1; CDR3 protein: CASSSVLGGVKAFF; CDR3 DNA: TGTGCCAGCAGTTCGGTTCTCGGAGGGGTAAAAGCTTTCTTT
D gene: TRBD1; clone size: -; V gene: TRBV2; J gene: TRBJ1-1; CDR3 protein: CASSDRGGDYTEAFF; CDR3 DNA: TGTGCCAGCAGTGATAGAGGGGGCGATTACACTGAAGCTTTCTTT
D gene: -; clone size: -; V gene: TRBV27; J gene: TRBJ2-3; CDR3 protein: CASSFRGTDTQYF; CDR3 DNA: TGTGCCAGCAGTTTCCGGGGCACAGATACGCAGTATTTT